Below, 9 T cell receptor beta chains from the same sample are listed, as sequenced in a study of breast tumors, draining lymph nodes, adjacent tissues. Samples came from axillary lymph nodes draining the breast cancer. MiXCR, applied by TCRdb to the multiplex PCR reads, yields one record per CDR3 protein. The data hold under 300,000 distinct CDR3 sequences, with roughly a third observed a single time. Sequenced input: axillary lymph node tissue. The receptors shown here come from a female donor with breast cancer. Some clones in this sample may be carry-over from other donors' samples.

The CDR3 sequence is CASSLFGVGDGQYF. CDR3 sequence (DNA): TGTGCCAGCAGCTTATTTGGGGTGGGTGATGGCCAGTACTTC. The chain joins TRBV7-2 to TRBJ2-5; D is unclear. V was pared by 2 bases and J by 10 bases, with 17 bases between. The CDR3 is 14 residues long. CDR1 and CDR2 (germline): SGHTA, FQGNSA.

The table lists this clonotype with many counts. J is TRBJ2-7 and V is TRBV4-1, with TRBD1 matching 10 bases. Germline CDR1 is MGHRA and CDR2 is YSYEKL. J lost 4 bases, V lost 4 bases, and 7 bases had no gene match. The CDR3 contains 15 residues. CDR3 sequence reads: CASSPGTGDWYEQYF. CDR3 DNA: TGCGCCAGCAGCCCTGGGACAGGGGATTGGTACGAGCAGTACTTC.

The chain has TRBV9 and TRBJ2-1; unclear D gene. V was pared by 3 bases and J by 2 bases, with 12 bases between. Germline CDR1 SGDLS, CDR2 YYNGEE. The CDR3 spans 15 residues. The CDR3 coding sequence is TGTGCCAGCAGCGATCGACTCACAACCTACAATGAGCAGTTCTTC. Protein product: CASSDRLTTYNEQFF. The full variable domain, its missing parts supplied by reference TRBV9 and TRBJ2-1, is DSGVTQTPKHLITATGQRVTLRCSPRSGDLSVYWYQQSLDQGLQFLIQYYNGEERAKGNILERFSAQQFPDLHSELNLSSLELGDSALYFCASSDRLTTYNEQFFGPGTRLTVL.

The chain employs TRBV5-1 and TRBJ1-2, with D perhaps TRBD1 (6 bases). Germline CDR1 is SGHRS and CDR2 is YFSETQ. CDR3 size: 13 residues. Trimming shortened V by 0 bases and J by 8 bases, and 11 bases separated the two germline ends. Here the CDR3 DNA reads TGCGCCAGCAGCTTGGAGGGGGAGGGAGGCTACACCTTC. Translating it yields CASSLEGEGGYTF. The full variable domain, completed using reference TRBV5-1 and TRBJ1-2, is KAGVTQTPRYLIKTRGQQVTLSCSPISGHRSVSWYQQTPGQGLQFLFEYFSETQRNKGNFPGRFSGRQFSNSRSEMNVSTLELGDSALYLCASSLEGEGGYTFGSGTRLTVV.

This clonotype was picked up many times. The gene calls are TRBV29-1 and TRBJ1-5, with no clear D. Germline values: CDR1 SQVTM, CDR2 ANQGSEA. The CDR3 sequence is 14 residues long. The V end was cut by 6 bases, the J end by 5 bases, with 17 bases between. CDR3 region: CSVAIDGRDQPQHF. The CDR3 nucleotides are TGCAGCGTAGCTATCGACGGGAGGGATCAGCCCCAGCATTTT. The complete variable domain, with remaining parts taken from reference TRBV29-1 and TRBJ1-5, reads SAVISQKPSRDICQRGTSLTIQCQVDSQVTMMFWYRQQPGQSLTLIATANQGSEATYESGFVIDKFPISRPNLTFSTLTVSNMSPEDSSIYLCSVAIDGRDQPQHFGDGTRLSIL.

V is TRBV9 and J is TRBJ2-1; 9 bases are shared with TRBD1. This CDR3 comprises 14 residues. The V segment lost 0 bases and the J segment 5 bases; nucleotides outside the gene matches: 0. Germline V gives CDR1 SGDLS, CDR2 YYNGEE. The CDR3 is CASSVGQGDNEQFF. The CDR3 DNA follows: TGTGCCAGCAGCGTAGGACAGGGGGACAATGAGCAGTTCTTC. Based on the CDR3 plus reference TRBV9 and TRBJ2-1, the full variable domain is DSGVTQTPKHLITATGQRVTLRCSPRSGDLSVYWYQQSLDQGLQFLIQYYNGEERAKGNILERFSAQQFPDLHSELNLSSLELGDSALYFCASSVGQGDNEQFFGPGTRLTVL.

This clonotype was counted at least ten times. A read error may produce the germline difference seen at one junction end. The V gene is TRBV7-9, the J gene TRBJ1-3; no clear D. The CDR3 consists of 12 residues. Germline CDR1 SEHNR, CDR2 FQNEAQ (reference sequence). The CDR3 region has the DNA TGTGCTAGCAGCCTCACTGGAAACACCATATATTTT. Translated: CASSLTGNTIYF.

This clonotype was seen repeatedly, ten times or more. CDR3 sequence (DNA): TGTGCCAGCAGCCAAAATAATGCGGGGAAAGAGACCCAGTACTTC. It is translated as CASSQNNAGKETQYF. The V gene is TRBV3-1, the J gene TRBJ2-5; D may be TRBD2 (6 bases). Trimming took off 2 bases at V and 3 bases at J, with 13 bases between the two ends. The CDR3 totals 15 residues. Germline V gene data show CDR1 as LGHDT and CDR2 as YNNKEL (reference sequence).

In its sample, this clonotype was seen a few times. A clone one base away is much larger, so this may be a read error. This chain links TRBV5-6 with TRBJ1-2; 8 nucleotides line up with TRBD1. This CDR3 region has 15 residues. The germline CDR1 and CDR2 sequences are SGHDT and YYEEEE. The V and J ends lost 4 bases and 4 bases, in that order; junction bases with no gene match: 9. As DNA, the CDR3 is TGTGCCAGCAGCCTGGGACAGGCGCGGGCCTATGGCTACACCTTC. This sequence encodes CASSLGQARAYGYTF.